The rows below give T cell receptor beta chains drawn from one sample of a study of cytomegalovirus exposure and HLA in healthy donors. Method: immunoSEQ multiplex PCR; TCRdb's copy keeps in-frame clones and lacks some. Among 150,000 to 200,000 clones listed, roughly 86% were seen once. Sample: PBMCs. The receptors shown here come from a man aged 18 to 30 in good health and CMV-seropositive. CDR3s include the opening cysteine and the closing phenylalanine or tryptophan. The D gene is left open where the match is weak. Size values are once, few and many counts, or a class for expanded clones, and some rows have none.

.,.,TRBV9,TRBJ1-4,TGTGCCAGCAGCGCGCAGGGGTCTAATGAAAAACTGTTTTTT,CASSAQGSNEKLFF
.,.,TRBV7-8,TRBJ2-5,TGTGTCTCCCAGGGGGAGACCCAGTACTTC,CVSQGETQYF
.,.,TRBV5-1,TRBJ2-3,TGCGCCAGCAACTCGGTGGCAGGGACAGATACGCAGTATTTT,CASNSVAGTDTQYF
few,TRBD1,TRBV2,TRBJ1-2,TGTGCCAGCAGTGAGAACCCAGGGGGCTGGGGAGGCTACACCTTC,CASSENPGGWGGYTF
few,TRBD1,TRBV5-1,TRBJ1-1,TGCGCCAGCAGCCCACGGACAGGCCCTAACACTGAAGCTTTCTTT,CASSPRTGPNTEAFF
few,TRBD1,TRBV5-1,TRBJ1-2,TGCGCCAGCAGTACCGGGACAGAAGGCTATGGCTACACCTTC,CASSTGTEGYGYTF
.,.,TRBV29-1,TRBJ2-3,TGCAGCGCCCTCCTCCGCTATAGCACAGATACGCAGTATTTT,CSALLRYSTDTQYF
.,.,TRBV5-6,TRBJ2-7,TGTGCCAGCAGCCTTGCGGGGATCACCTACGAGCAGTACTTC,CASSLAGITYEQYF
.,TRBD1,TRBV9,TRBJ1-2,TGTGCCAGCAGCGCGGACAGGGGCGATGGCTACACCTTC,CASSADRGDGYTF
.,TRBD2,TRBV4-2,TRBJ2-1,TGTGCCAGCAGCCAAGGGGGGGGAGGGCCTAATGAGCAGTTCTTC,CASSQGGGGPNEQFF
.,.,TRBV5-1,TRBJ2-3,TGCGCCAGCAGCTTTGAGACATACCTCACAGATACGCAGTATTTT,CASSFETYLTDTQYF
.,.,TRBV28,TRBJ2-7,TGTGCCAGCAGTTTAAGGTATCGGCTGCGGTTCTACGAGCAGTACTTC,CASSLRYRLRFYEQYF
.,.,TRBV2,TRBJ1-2,TGTGCCGTACCCCGAGCCAATGATGGCTACACCTTC,CAVPRANDGYTF
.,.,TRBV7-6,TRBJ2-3,TGTGCCAGCAGCTCGACAGATACGCAGTATTTT,CASSSTDTQYF
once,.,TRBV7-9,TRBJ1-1,TGTGCCAGCAGCTTAGGGGCTGCTGAAGCTTTCTTT,CASSLGAAEAFF
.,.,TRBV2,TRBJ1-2,TGTGCCAGCGTTGGGCGCTCCCCTTATGGCTACACCTTC,CASVGRSPYGYTF
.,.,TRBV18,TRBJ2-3,TGTGCCAGCTCACCAGGCGGGGCCCGCACAGATACGCAGTATTTT,CASSPGGARTDTQYF
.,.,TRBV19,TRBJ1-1,TGTGCCAGTAGTATATGGGGGGGGGCGAGAGGAGCTTTCTTT,CASSIWGGARGAFF